The present entry profiles one T cell receptor (beta chain) with its context. The antigen is undetermined. This entry is derived from a study of shared clonotypes between healthy human individuals. Study context: CD4 naive and memory got three plates each, CD8 naive two, CD8 memory one. Whole-study findings and limits: As a rule, naive subsets had a larger estimated richness than memory subsets.

On sorted subsets, replicate PCRs used roughly 190 ng DNA, or roughly 30,000 T cell genomes. Sequenced by immunoSEQ multiplex PCR; TCRdb stores in-frame clones only, minus some. This table holds around 2,000,000 clones, just under 95% found once. V was clipped by 4 bases and J by 4 bases, with 19 bases between them. Germline assignment: CDR1 SEHNR and CDR2 FQNEAQ (reference sequence). CDR3 length: 16 residues. Naivety among CD8 cells was defined by CD45RO negativity and positive CCR7 selection, thereby excluding terminally differentiated effector memory CD45RA+ cells. The receptor comes from a man aged 18 to 29 in good health. The chain carries TRBV7-9 and TRBJ2-5, with D perhaps assigned TRBD1 or TRBD2 (5 bases each). The sample comprised naive CD8+ T cells sorted from blood. Here the CDR3 DNA reads TGTGCCAGCAGCTGGCAGTCCGGGACGAGACCAGAGACCCAGTACTTC. Protein product: CASSWQSGTRPETQYF.